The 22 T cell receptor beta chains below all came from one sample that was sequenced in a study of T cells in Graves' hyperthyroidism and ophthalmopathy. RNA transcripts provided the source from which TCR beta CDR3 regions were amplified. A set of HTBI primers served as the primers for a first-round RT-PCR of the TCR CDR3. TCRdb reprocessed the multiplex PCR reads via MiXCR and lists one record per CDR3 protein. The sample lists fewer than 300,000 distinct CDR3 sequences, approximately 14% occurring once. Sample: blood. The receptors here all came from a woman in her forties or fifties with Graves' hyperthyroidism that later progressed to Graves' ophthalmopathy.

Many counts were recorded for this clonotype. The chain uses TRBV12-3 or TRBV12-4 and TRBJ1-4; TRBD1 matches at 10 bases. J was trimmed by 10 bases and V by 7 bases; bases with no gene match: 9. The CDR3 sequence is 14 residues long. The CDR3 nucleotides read TGTGCCAGCAACTCCGGACAGGGGGGCGGAAAACTGTTTTTT. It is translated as CASNSGQGGGKLFF.

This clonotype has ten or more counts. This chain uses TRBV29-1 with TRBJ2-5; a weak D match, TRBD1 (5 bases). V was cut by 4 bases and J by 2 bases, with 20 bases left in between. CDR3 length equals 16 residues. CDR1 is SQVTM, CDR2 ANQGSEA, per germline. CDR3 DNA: TGCAGCGTTGTGTGGTGGGGCAGTAGTTATCAAGAGACCCAGTACTTC. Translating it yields CSVVWWGSSYQETQYF.

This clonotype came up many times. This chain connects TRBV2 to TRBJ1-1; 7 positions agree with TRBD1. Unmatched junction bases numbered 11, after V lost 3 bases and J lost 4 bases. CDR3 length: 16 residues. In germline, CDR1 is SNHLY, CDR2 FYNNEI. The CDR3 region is CASSEDRRGEGTEAFF. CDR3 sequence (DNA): TGTGCCAGCAGTGAGGACAGGAGGGGGGAAGGCACTGAAGCTTTCTTT.

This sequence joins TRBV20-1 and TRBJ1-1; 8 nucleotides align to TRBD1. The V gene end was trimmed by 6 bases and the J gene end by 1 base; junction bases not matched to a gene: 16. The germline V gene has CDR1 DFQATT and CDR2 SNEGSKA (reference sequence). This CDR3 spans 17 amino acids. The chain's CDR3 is CSATGPGTGESNTEAFF. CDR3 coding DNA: TGCAGTGCCACAGGGCCCGGGACAGGAGAATCGAACACTGAAGCTTTCTTT.

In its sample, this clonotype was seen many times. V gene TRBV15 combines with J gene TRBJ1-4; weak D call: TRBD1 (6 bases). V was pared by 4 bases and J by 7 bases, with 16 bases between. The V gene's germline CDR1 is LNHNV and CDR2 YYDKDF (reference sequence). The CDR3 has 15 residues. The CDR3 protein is CATSTKGGEAEKLFF. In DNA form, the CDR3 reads TGTGCCACCAGCACCAAAGGGGGGGAGGCTGAAAAACTGTTTTTT.

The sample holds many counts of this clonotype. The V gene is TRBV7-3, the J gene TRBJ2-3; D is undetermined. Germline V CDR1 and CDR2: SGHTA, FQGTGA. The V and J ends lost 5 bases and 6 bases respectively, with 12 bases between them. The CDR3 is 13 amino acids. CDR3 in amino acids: CASSPGRADTQYF. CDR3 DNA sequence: TGTGCCAGCAGCCCCGGACGGGCGGATACGCAGTATTTT.

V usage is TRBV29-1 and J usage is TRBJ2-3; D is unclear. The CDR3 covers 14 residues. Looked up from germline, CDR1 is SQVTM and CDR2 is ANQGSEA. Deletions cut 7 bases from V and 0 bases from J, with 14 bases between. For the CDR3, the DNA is TGCAGCGGGGCGCTAAGGGTCAGCACAGATACGCAGTATTTT. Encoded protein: CSGALRVSTDTQYF.

The CDR3 DNA follows: TGTGCCAGGGCTAGGCCCCCCGGGGGAGTCAGCTCCTACGAGCAGTACTTC. Translating gives CARARPPGGVSSYEQYF. V and J are TRBV2 and TRBJ2-7, with D possibly TRBD2 on 6 matching bases. CDR1 and CDR2 from the germline V gene are SNHLY and FYNNEI. V lost 9 bases and J lost 0, with 24 bases in between. There are 17 residues in the CDR3.

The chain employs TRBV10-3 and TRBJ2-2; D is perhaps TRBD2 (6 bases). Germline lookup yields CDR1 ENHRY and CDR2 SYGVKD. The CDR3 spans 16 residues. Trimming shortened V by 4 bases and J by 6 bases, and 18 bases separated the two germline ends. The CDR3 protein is CAISVSGGIVAGELFF. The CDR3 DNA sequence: TGTGCCATCAGTGTAAGTGGAGGGATAGTTGCCGGGGAGCTGTTTTTT.

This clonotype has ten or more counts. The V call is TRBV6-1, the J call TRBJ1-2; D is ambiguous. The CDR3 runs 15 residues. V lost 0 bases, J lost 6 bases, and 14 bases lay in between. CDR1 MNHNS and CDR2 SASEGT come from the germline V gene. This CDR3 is CASSEAPGFTNGYTF. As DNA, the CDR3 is TGTGCCAGCAGTGAAGCCCCCGGGTTTACGAATGGCTACACCTTC.

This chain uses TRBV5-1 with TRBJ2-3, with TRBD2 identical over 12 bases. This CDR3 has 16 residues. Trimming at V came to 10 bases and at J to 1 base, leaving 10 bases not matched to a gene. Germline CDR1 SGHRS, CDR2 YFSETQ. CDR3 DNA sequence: TGCGCCCCCCAGAGACTAGCGGGAGTTTGCACAGATACGCAGTATTTT. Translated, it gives CAPQRLAGVCTDTQYF.

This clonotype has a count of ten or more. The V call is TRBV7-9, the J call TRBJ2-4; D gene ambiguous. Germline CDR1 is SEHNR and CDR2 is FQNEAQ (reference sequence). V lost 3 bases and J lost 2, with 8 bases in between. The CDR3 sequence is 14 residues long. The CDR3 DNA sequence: TGTGCCAGCAGCTTGAGCACTCCCAAAAACATTCAGTACTTC. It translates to CASSLSTPKNIQYF.

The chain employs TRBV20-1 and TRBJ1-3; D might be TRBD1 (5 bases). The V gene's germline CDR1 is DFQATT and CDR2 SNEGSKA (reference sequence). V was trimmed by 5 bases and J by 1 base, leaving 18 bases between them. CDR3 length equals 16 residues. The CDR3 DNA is TGCAGTGCTGTACCGGGACTGGCGAAATCTGGAAACACCATATATTTT. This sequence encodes CSAVPGLAKSGNTIYF.

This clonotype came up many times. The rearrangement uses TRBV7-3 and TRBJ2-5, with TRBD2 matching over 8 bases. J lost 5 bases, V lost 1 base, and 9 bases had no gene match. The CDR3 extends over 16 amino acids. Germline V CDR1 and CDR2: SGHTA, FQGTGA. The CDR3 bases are TGTGCCAGCAGCTTAAACGCCGGGACTAGAGGGGAGACCCAGTACTTC. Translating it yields CASSLNAGTRGETQYF.

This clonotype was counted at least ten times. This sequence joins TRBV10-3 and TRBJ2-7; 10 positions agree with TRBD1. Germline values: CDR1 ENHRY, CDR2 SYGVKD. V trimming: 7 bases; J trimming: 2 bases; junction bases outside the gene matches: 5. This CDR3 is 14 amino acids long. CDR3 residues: CAITKDRGAYEQYF. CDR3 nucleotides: TGTGCCATCACCAAGGACAGGGGGGCCTACGAGCAGTACTTC.

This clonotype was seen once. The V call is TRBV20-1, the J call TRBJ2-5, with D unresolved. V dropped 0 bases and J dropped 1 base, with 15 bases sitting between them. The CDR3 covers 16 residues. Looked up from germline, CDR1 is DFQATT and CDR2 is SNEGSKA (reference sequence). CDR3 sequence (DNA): TGCAGTGCTAGAGACCACCTACGAAACGTCCAAGAGACCCAGTACTTC. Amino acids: CSARDHLRNVQETQYF.

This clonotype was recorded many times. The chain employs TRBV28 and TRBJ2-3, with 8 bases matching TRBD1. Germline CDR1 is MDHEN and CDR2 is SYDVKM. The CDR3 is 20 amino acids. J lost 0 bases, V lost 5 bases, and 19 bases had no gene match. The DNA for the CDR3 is TGTGCCAGCAGTACCATCCTCCGGGACAGGAGCCACTCTAGCACAGATACGCAGTATTTT. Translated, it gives CASSTILRDRSHSSTDTQYF.

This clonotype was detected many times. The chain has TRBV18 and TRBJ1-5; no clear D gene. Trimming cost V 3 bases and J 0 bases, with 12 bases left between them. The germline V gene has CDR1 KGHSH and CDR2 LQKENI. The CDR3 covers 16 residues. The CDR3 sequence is CASSPGGYYSNQPQHF. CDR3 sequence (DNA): TGTGCCAGCTCACCCGGCGGGTATTATAGCAATCAGCCCCAGCATTTT.

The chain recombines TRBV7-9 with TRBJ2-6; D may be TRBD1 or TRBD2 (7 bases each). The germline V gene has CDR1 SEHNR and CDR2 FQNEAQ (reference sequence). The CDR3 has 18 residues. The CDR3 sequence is CAVGREDRHRSGANVLTF. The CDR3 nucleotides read TGTGCAGTCGGCCGGGAGGACAGGCATCGCTCTGGGGCCAACGTCCTGACTTTC.

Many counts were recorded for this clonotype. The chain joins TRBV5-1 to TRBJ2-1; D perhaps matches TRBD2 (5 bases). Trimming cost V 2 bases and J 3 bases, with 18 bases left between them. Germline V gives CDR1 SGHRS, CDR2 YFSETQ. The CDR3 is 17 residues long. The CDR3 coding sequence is TGCGCCAGCAGCTTAGGCGCTAATGGCGGGTACTACAATGAGCAGTTCTTC. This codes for CASSLGANGGYYNEQFF.

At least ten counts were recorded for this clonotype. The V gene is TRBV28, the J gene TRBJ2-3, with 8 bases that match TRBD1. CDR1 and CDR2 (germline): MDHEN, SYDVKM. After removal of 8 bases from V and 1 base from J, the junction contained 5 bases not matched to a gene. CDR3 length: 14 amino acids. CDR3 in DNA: TGTGCCAGCCTTCCGGGACAGGGCACAGATACGCAGTATTTT. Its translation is CASLPGQGTDTQYF.

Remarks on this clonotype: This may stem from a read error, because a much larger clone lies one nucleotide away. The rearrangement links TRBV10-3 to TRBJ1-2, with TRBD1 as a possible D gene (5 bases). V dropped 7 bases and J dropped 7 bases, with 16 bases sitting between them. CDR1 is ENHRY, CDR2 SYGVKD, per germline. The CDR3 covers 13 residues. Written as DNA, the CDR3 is TGTGCCATCACCAGAGGGGAGGGATTTGGCTACACCTTC. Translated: CAITRGEGFGYTF.